A selection of T cell receptor beta chains follows, all from one sample in a study of T-cell memory formation after mild COVID-19. MiXCR was run by TCRdb on the 5' RACE reads, yielding one entry per CDR3 protein. Among roughly 370,000 distinct CDR3 sequences, more than 15% were seen once, and the ten largest hold under 25%. The sequenced sample consisted of PBMCs or a T cell subset sorted from them (not recorded which). The source is a young man who had mild COVID-19 (a few samples of this study predate the infection). Cell type and time point are not known. CDR3s include the opening cysteine and the closing phenylalanine or tryptophan. Each record gives: V gene, D gene, clone size, J gene, CDR3 DNA, CDR3 protein. The D gene is left open where the match is weak. Clone size, where shown, is once, few, many, or a class for clones that have expanded.

TRBV6-6,TRBD2,-,TRBJ2-3,TGTGCCAGCAGTTACACCGGACTAGCGGGGGTTTCTAGCACAGATACGCAGTATTTT,CASSYTGLAGVSSTDTQYF
TRBV14,TRBD1,-,TRBJ2-3,TGTGCCAGCAGCCCACAGGGGGCCGGGACAGATACGCAGTATTTT,CASSPQGAGTDTQYF
TRBV12-5,TRBD1,few,TRBJ1-1,TGTGCTAGTGGACTCGGACAGGGCAAAGCTTTCTTT,CASGLGQGKAFF
TRBV4-1,-,few,TRBJ1-1,TGCGCCAGCAGCCAAGGAATAGGAAAGAACACTGAAGCTTTCTTT,CASSQGIGKNTEAFF
TRBV27,-,-,TRBJ2-1,TGTGCCAGCAGTTTACTGTTGTCGCAGTATGAGCAGTTCTTC,CASSLLLSQYEQFF
TRBV7-2,-,few,TRBJ1-5,TGTGCCAGCAGCTTAGGTATAGGGTACCAGCCCCAGCATTTT,CASSLGIGYQPQHF
TRBV3-1,TRBD2,-,TRBJ2-1,TGTGCCAGCAGCCCAGTGGCCAGCGGGGGGCGCAATGAGCAGTTCTTC,CASSPVASGGRNEQFF
TRBV12-3/TRBV12-4,-,-,TRBJ2-2,TGTGCCAGCAGTTTCGGGTTCGGGGAGCTGTTTTTT,CASSFGFGELFF
TRBV11-2,TRBD1,-,TRBJ2-5,TGTGCCAGCAGCGTAGACAGGGGGCAAGAGACCCAGTACTTC,CASSVDRGQETQYF
TRBV4-3,-,many,TRBJ2-2,TGCGCCAGCAGCCAAGATGGGGATACCGGGGAGCTGTTTTTT,CASSQDGDTGELFF
TRBV7-2,-,few,TRBJ2-3,TGTGCCAGACAACGCACGGCGCATACGCAGTATTTT,CARQRTAHTQYF
TRBV5-4,TRBD2,-,TRBJ2-3,TGTGCCAGCAGCTCAAGACTAGCGGGGGCTAGCACAGATACGCAGTATTTT,CASSSRLAGASTDTQYF
TRBV5-1,-,many,TRBJ2-7,TGCGCCAGCAGCTCGGGGAGCCAGGGAGGCGAGCAGTACTTC,CASSSGSQGGEQYF
TRBV19,TRBD1,few,TRBJ1-1,TGTGCCAGTAGTCCAATGACAGGGGGCAGGGCTGAAGCTTTCTTT,CASSPMTGGRAEAFF
TRBV19,TRBD2,few,TRBJ2-7,TGTGCCAGTAGTTTTTCTAGCGGGGGCTCCTACGAGCAGTACTTC,CASSFSSGGSYEQYF
TRBV6-6,-,few,TRBJ2-1,TGTGCCAGCTTTACAGGGGGGGTATACAATGAGCAGTTCTTC,CASFTGGVYNEQFF
TRBV12-3/TRBV12-4,TRBD1,-,TRBJ1-2,TGTGCCAGCAGTCTCACAGGGGTACGGGGCTACACCTTC,CASSLTGVRGYTF
TRBV5-1,TRBD2,few,TRBJ2-3,TGCGCCAGCAGCTTGGGTACCCTAGCGGGGGGAAGCACAGATACGCAGTATTTT,CASSLGTLAGGSTDTQYF
TRBV7-2,-,-,TRBJ2-4,TGTGCCAGCAGCCCTAGTCGGGGTTGGGACATTCAGTACTTC,CASSPSRGWDIQYF
TRBV12-3/TRBV12-4,TRBD2,many,TRBJ2-5,TGTGCCAGCAGTCCCCCACAGGGTCTAGCGGGAACCCAGTACTTC,CASSPPQGLAGTQYF
TRBV10-3,TRBD1,-,TRBJ2-5,TGTGCCATCAGTCCTCGAGGGACAGCCTACCAAGAGACCCAGTACTTC,CAISPRGTAYQETQYF
TRBV7-9,TRBD1,-,TRBJ2-5,TGTGCCAGCAGCTCCGGGGCAGGGGGTCGGCAAGAGACCCAGTACTTC,CASSSGAGGRQETQYF
TRBV7-2,TRBD1,-,TRBJ1-2,TGTGCCAGCAGCTCCATAGCGGGGACAGGGGGCACTGGCTACACCTTC,CASSSIAGTGGTGYTF
TRBV27,TRBD1,-,TRBJ1-1,TGTGCCAGCAGGCCGGGACAGGAGACCCCTGAAGCTTTCTTT,CASRPGQETPEAFF
TRBV5-1,TRBD1,many,TRBJ2-2,TGCGCCAGCAGCAGACAGGGGTCGAACACCGGGGAGCTGTTTTTT,CASSRQGSNTGELFF
TRBV12-3/TRBV12-4,-,-,TRBJ1-1,TGTGCCAGCACCAGACACGGGAACACTGAAGCTTTCTTT,CASTRHGNTEAFF
TRBV5-1,-,many,TRBJ1-3,TGCGCCAGCAGCAGGGACTTCGTCGGAAACACCATATATTTT,CASSRDFVGNTIYF
TRBV20-1,-,-,TRBJ2-5,TGCAGTGCTCCAGCTCTTTGGGCGGGTAGGGCAGAGACCCAGTACTTC,CSAPALWAGRAETQYF
TRBV7-2,-,-,TRBJ2-1,TGTGCCAGCAACATCGGGACTGTCAATGAGCAGTTCTTC,CASNIGTVNEQFF
TRBV6-5,-,many,TRBJ2-1,TGTGCCAGCAGTCCCGACGGTACTTGGTTCTTC,CASSPDGTWFF
TRBV6-2/TRBV6-3,-,-,TRBJ2-7,TGTGCCAGCACCCACGGGCCAAGCTACGAGCAGTACTTC,CASTHGPSYEQYF
TRBV12-3/TRBV12-4,-,once,TRBJ1-2,TGTGCCAGCAGTTTAGGCGGCGTCCCCTATGGCTACACCTTC,CASSLGGVPYGYTF
TRBV12-3/TRBV12-4,-,few,TRBJ2-5,TGTGCCAGCAGTCCACAAACAGGGAGAGAGACCCAGTACTTC,CASSPQTGRETQYF